This record looks at one TCR beta chain sequence and its context. The antigen is not known. The data belong to a study of OX40 agonist ivuxolimab in advanced cancers. Looking at the study overall: Across the patients, intravenous ivuxolimab was delivered every 2 weeks at 0.01 to 10 mg/kg.

The CDR3 totals 14 residues. Between the trimmed V and J ends, which lost 3 bases and 4 bases, there was a span of 15 bases. Germline V lookup: CDR1 SQVTM, CDR2 ANQGSEA. Measured with immunoSEQ multiplex PCR; TCRdb has only the in-frame clones, and not every one. The sample gives tens of thousands of clones, around nine tenths of which show up once; 2.5% to 3% is in the top ten. The study's findings and limits: More expanded clones were seen, on average, in CD8+ T cells than in CD4+.

The rearrangement uses TRBV29-1 and TRBJ1-2; maybe TRBD1 (6 bases). The sequence was collected from an adult with an advanced solid tumor such as melanoma, head and neck, liver or kidney cancer. The input for sequencing was CD4+ or CD8+ T cells sorted from blood, taken in a trial of the OX40 agonist ivuxolimab. CDR3 loop: CSVETTGRLYGYTF. For the CDR3, the DNA is TGCAGCGTTGAGACGACAGGCCGCCTCTATGGCTACACCTTC. Looking up the rest from reference TRBV29-1 and TRBJ1-2 gives the full variable domain: SAVISQKPSRDICQRGTSLTIQCQVDSQVTMMFWYRQQPGQSLTLIATANQGSEATYESGFVIDKFPISRPNLTFSTLTVSNMSPEDSSIYLCSVETTGRLYGYTFGSGTRLTVV.